This T cell receptor (beta chain) was sequenced in a study of tumor-infiltrating lymphocytes in primary liver carcinoma. Whole-study findings and limits: Tumors reached a significantly greater top-250-clone fraction than blood did (p = 0.039).

About this clonotype: Its antigen is currently unknown. Sequence at one end of the junction differs from germline and may be a read error.

This CDR3 has 14 residues. Looked up from germline, CDR1 is SGHTS and CDR2 is YDEGEE. cDNA specific to TCR beta was made from 500 ng of total RNA, with a constant-region primer employed for priming. Nested multiplex PCR, run for three rounds with slightly modified ARM-PCR, yielded TCR beta libraries. Two initial PCR rounds of about 11 cycles each paired TRBV1-TRBV30 forward primers with a C-beta reverse primer. TCRdb analysed the multiplex PCR reads with MiXCR anew, one entry per CDR3 protein. The sample has roughly 200,000 distinct CDR3 sequences; around four fifths are singletons. Unsorted bulk tissue of about 20-30 mg yielded co-extracted RNA and DNA.

The source is a man aged 35-49 years with primary liver carcinoma and hepatitis B virus infection. The specimen sequenced was tumor tissue from primary liver carcinoma. The chain carries TRBV5-8 and TRBJ2-5; 8 nucleotides agree with TRBD2. Here the CDR3 DNA reads TGTGCCAGCAGCTTCGGTACTAGCGGAGAGAGCCAGTACTTC. Its protein is CASSFGTSGESQYF.